These 26 T cell receptor beta chains came from one sample sequenced in a study of human T cells and chemical hapten exposure. Described time point: pre-sensitization, week 0. Treatment of the sample: therapeutic diphenylcyclopropenone sensitization with weekly scalp DPC. Using its own MiXCR run on the RACE reads, TCRdb lists one record per CDR3 protein. In the table there are roughly 380,000 distinct CDR3 sequences, 4.5% to 5.5% of which are singletons. The input for sequencing was whole blood, taken in connection with sensitization to the hapten diphenylcyclopropenone (DPC). These receptors originate from a woman in her fifties or sixties with alopecia areata. Some clones in this sample may be carry-over from other donors' samples.

This clonotype has at least ten counts. The rearrangement joins TRBV29-1 to TRBJ1-1; no definite D call. V dropped 4 bases and J dropped 5 bases, with 17 bases sitting between them. The germline gives CDR1 SQVTM, CDR2 ANQGSEA. The CDR3 runs to 14 residues. The CDR3 DNA reads as TGCAGCGTTGTCCCTGGGTCCGGGGTAACTGAAGCTTTCTTT. Its translation: CSVVPGSGVTEAFF.

This clonotype has more than one count but fewer than ten. The rearrangement uses TRBV10-1 and TRBJ2-7; D gene unclear. The CDR3 covers 14 residues. Trimming took off 3 bases at V and 0 bases at J, with 9 bases between the two ends. Germline V CDR1 and CDR2: WNHNN, SYGVQD (reference sequence). The CDR3 is CASSEIPNSYEQYF. Here the CDR3 DNA reads TGCGCCAGCAGTGAAATCCCGAACTCCTACGAGCAGTACTTC.

This clonotype has ten or more counts. The chain combines TRBV29-1 with TRBJ2-5; D ambiguous. The germline V and J ends were trimmed by 3 bases and 1 base, with 12 bases remaining between them. The CDR3 totals 14 residues. Germline V gives CDR1 SQVTM, CDR2 ANQGSEA. CDR3 residues: CSVDESGLQETQYF. The CDR3 region has the DNA TGCAGCGTTGATGAGTCAGGCCTCCAAGAGACCCAGTACTTC.

This clonotype was seen more than once but under ten times. The rearrangement joins TRBV18 to TRBJ2-7, with TRBD1 matching 7 bases. V shed 3 bases, J shed 2 bases, and the junction held 7 bases outside the gene matches. The CDR3 is 15 amino acids. The germline CDR1 and CDR2 sequences are KGHSH and LQKENI. CDR3 bases: TGTGCCAGCTCACCTACAGGACAGGCCACCTACGAGCAGTACTTC. Protein product: CASSPTGQATYEQYF. The full variable domain, in which reference TRBV18 and TRBJ2-7 provide the parts outside the CDR3, is NAGVMQNPRHLVRRRGQEARLRCSPMKGHSHVYWYRQLPEEGLKFMVYLQKENIIDESGMPKERFSAEFPKEGPSILRIQQVVRGDSAAYFCASSPTGQATYEQYFGPGTRLTVT.

This clonotype was picked up many times. V gene TRBV30 combines with J gene TRBJ2-7; tentative D call: TRBD1 (6 bases). The CDR3 extends over 12 amino acids. CDR1 is GTSNPN, CDR2 SVGIG, per germline (reference sequence). Trimming removed 8 bases at V and 0 bases at J, with 11 bases between. CDR3 bases: TGTGCCGGTGACAGGAGCTCCTACGAGCAGTACTTC. Protein sequence: CAGDRSSYEQYF.

This clonotype was counted a few times. The chain employs TRBV29-1 and TRBJ2-7; a weak D match, TRBD2 (5 bases). Germline CDR1 is SQVTM and CDR2 is ANQGSEA. V dropped 5 bases and J dropped 7 bases, with 15 bases sitting between them. The CDR3 runs 12 residues. CDR3 region: CSVTTPRREQYF. Here the CDR3 DNA reads TGCAGCGTTACTACGCCCCGGAGGGAGCAGTACTTC.

Concerning this clonotype itself: With a much larger clone just one base away, this may be a read error. CDR3 sequence reads: CVSGVTGNEQYF. The CDR3 nucleotides are TGTGTCAGCGGGGTTACAGGGAACGAGCAGTACTTC. V and J are TRBV7-9 and TRBJ2-7; the D gene is possibly TRBD2 (7 bases). Per germline, CDR1 SEHNR and CDR2 FQNEAQ (reference sequence). The CDR3 spans 12 residues.

Only a few counts were recorded for this clonotype. J is TRBJ1-2 and V is TRBV10-3; 7 bases are shared with TRBD1. With 7 bases clipped from V and 4 bases from J, the junction kept 6 bases outside the gene matches. The CDR3 loop spans 13 amino acids. From germline, CDR1 is ENHRY and CDR2 SYGVKD. The CDR3 protein is CAITGDSSYGYTF. CDR3 DNA sequence: TGTGCCATCACAGGGGACAGTTCCTATGGCTACACCTTC.

Comment on this clonotype: A single base separates this from a much larger clone, so it may be a read error. The chain's CDR3 is CASSLASDNYSYTF. The CDR3 nucleotides are TGTGCCAGCAGTCTGGCAAGTGATAACTATAGCTACACCTTC. The chain combines TRBV6-6 with TRBJ1-2; D is ambiguous. Looked up from germline, CDR1 is MNHNY and CDR2 is SVGAGI (reference sequence). The CDR3 totals 14 residues.

In its sample, this clonotype was seen many times. The CDR3 protein is CASSSRQHTYEQYF. As DNA, the CDR3 is TGTGCCAGCAGCTCAAGACAGCATACCTACGAGCAGTACTTC. The chain carries TRBV13 and TRBJ2-7; D is possibly TRBD1 (5 bases). Deletions cut 4 bases from V and 2 bases from J, with 12 bases between. CDR3 length: 14 residues. The germline V gene has CDR1 PRHDT and CDR2 FYEKMQ (reference sequence).

There are many counts of this clonotype. The chain employs TRBV9 and TRBJ1-1, with TRBD1 matching over 7 bases. Trimming at V came to 0 bases and at J to 0 bases, leaving 2 bases not matched to a gene. The CDR3 is 15 residues long. Germline lookup yields CDR1 SGDLS and CDR2 YYNGEE. The DNA for the CDR3 is TGTGCCAGCAGCGTAGACAGGGGCATGAACACTGAAGCTTTCTTT. Translating gives CASSVDRGMNTEAFF.

In the case of this clonotype: A much larger clone differs from this one at a single base, so this may be a read error. The chain couples TRBV29-1 to TRBJ2-5, with D possibly being TRBD2 (7 bases). Germline lookup yields CDR1 SQVTM and CDR2 ANQGSEA. CDR3 length: 13 residues. CDR3 in DNA: TGCAGAGTTGAAGGGGGGGCTCACGAGACCCAGTACTTC. It specifies CRVEGGAHETQYF.

This clonotype was found a few times. The chain is built from TRBV20-1 and TRBJ2-5; D is tentatively TRBD1 or TRBD2 (5 bases each). CDR3 size: 13 residues. The V gene lost 0 bases and the J gene lost 4 bases, with 9 bases spanning the gap. Germline V gene lookup returns CDR1 DFQATT and CDR2 SNEGSKA (reference sequence). The CDR3 DNA reads as TGCAGTGCTAGAGATCTGGGGGTAGAGACCCAGTACTTC. This gives the protein CSARDLGVETQYF.

At least ten counts were recorded for this clonotype. The rearrangement uses TRBV4-1 and TRBJ1-1, with 7 nucleotides matching TRBD1. Trimming removed 0 bases from V and 0 bases from J; junction bases left unmatched: 4. Germline assignment: CDR1 MGHRA and CDR2 YSYEKL. The CDR3 runs to 16 residues. CDR3 DNA: TGCGCCAGCAGCCAAGATCGCGGACAGGTGAACACTGAAGCTTTCTTT. It codes for CASSQDRGQVNTEAFF.

As regards this clonotype: A read error may account for a junction end that differs from germline. CDR3 sequence (DNA): TGTGCCAGCAGCCCCTTTAGGGGGAGCGCCGGGGAGCTGGTTTTT. It specifies CASSPFRGSAGELVF. V is TRBV28 and J is TRBJ2-2, with a tentative D call TRBD1 (6 bases). CDR3 size: 15 residues. CDR1 MDHEN and CDR2 SYDVKM come from the germline V gene.

The table lists this clonotype with many counts. This CDR3 is CASSPSGSNEKLFF. The DNA for the CDR3 is TGTGCCAGCAGCCCTTCAGGATCTAATGAAAAACTGTTTTTT. The chain is built from TRBV9 and TRBJ1-4, with unresolved D. Germline CDR1 SGDLS, CDR2 YYNGEE. V was cut by 4 bases and J by 3 bases, with 10 bases left in between. The CDR3 is made up of 14 amino acids.

This clonotype appeared a few times. The V and J genes are TRBV9 and TRBJ2-3; TRBD2 is a possible D gene (6 bases). Trimming took off 0 bases at V and 5 bases at J, with 13 bases between the two ends. Germline CDR1 is SGDLS and CDR2 is YYNGEE. CDR3 size: 15 residues. The CDR3 DNA reads TGTGCCAGCAGCGTAGCGGGAGCAAGTGAAGATACGCAGTATTTT. Its translation is CASSVAGASEDTQYF.

This clonotype was seen ten or more times. This chain uses TRBV9 with TRBJ1-2, with 7 bases identical to TRBD1. In germline, CDR1 is SGDLS, CDR2 YYNGEE. The length of the CDR3 is 16 residues. V trimming: 6 bases; J trimming: 2 bases; junction bases outside the gene matches: 13. CDR3 sequence (DNA): TGTGCCAGCACACAGGGGTGGGTGGAGGCAAACTATGGCTACACCTTC. Translation: CASTQGWVEANYGYTF. The variable domain in full, completed from reference TRBV9 and TRBJ1-2, reads DSGVTQTPKHLITATGQRVTLRCSPRSGDLSVYWYQQSLDQGLQFLIQYYNGEERAKGNILERFSAQQFPDLHSELNLSSLELGDSALYFCASTQGWVEANYGYTFGSGTRLTVV.

At least ten counts were recorded for this clonotype. The chain combines TRBV18 with TRBJ2-6, with TRBD1 matching over 11 bases. The junction had 4 bases not matched to a gene; V was cut back by 5 bases and J by 4 bases. CDR1 and CDR2 (germline): KGHSH, LQKENI. The CDR3 extends over 16 amino acids. CDR3 sequence (DNA): TGTGCCAGCTCAAGGGACAGGGGGAACGGGGCCAACGTCCTGACTTTC. Encoded protein: CASSRDRGNGANVLTF.

This clonotype showed up many times. This chain joins TRBV6-5 and TRBJ1-4; the D gene is possibly TRBD1 (6 bases). V was trimmed by 2 bases and J by 4 bases, leaving 8 bases between them. CDR3 length: 14 amino acids. Germline values: CDR1 MNHEY, CDR2 SVGAGI. Here the CDR3 reads CASSYGQINEKLFF. As DNA, the CDR3 is TGTGCCAGCAGTTACGGACAGATTAATGAAAAACTGTTTTTT.

The chain couples TRBV11-2 to TRBJ1-2; unclear D gene. The CDR3 is made up of 13 amino acids. The germline V and J ends were trimmed by 7 bases and 5 bases, with 14 bases remaining between them. Germline CDR1 is SGHAT and CDR2 is FQNNGV. CDR3 in DNA: TGTGCCAGCACCCGCCCCGATTGGTATGGCTACACCTTC. Protein product: CASTRPDWYGYTF.

At least ten counts were recorded for this clonotype. The chain is built from TRBV24-1 and TRBJ2-2; the D gene could be TRBD1 or TRBD2 (5 bases each). The CDR3 has 14 residues. Germline values: CDR1 KGHDR, CDR2 SFDVKD. Trimming stripped 4 bases from V and 6 bases from J, with 11 bases between. This CDR3 reads CATSDPRGPGELFF. CDR3 nucleotide sequence: TGTGCCACCAGTGACCCGAGGGGCCCCGGGGAGCTGTTTTTT.

This clonotype was recorded many times. This chain connects TRBV20-1 to TRBJ1-6, with D possibly TRBD1 on 5 matching bases. CDR1 and CDR2 (germline): DFQATT, SNEGSKA (reference sequence). The ends were cut back, 3 bases at V and 10 bases at J, with 16 bases in the middle. CDR3 length: 14 amino acids. Here the CDR3 reads CSARAGGIQSPLHF. CDR3 DNA: TGCAGTGCTAGGGCGGGGGGGATTCAATCACCCCTCCACTTT.

This chain joins TRBV5-6 and TRBJ2-1; no clear D gene. The germline V gene encodes CDR1 SGHDT and CDR2 YYEEEE. The V end was cut by 0 bases, the J end by 8 bases, with 21 bases between. The CDR3 runs 17 residues. CDR3 sequence: CASSLVLATPLSDEQFF. CDR3 coding DNA: TGTGCCAGCAGCTTGGTGTTAGCAACCCCACTTTCGGATGAGCAGTTCTTC. The full variable domain, completed using reference TRBV5-6 and TRBJ2-1, is DAGVTQSPTHLIKTRGQQVTLRCSPKSGHDTVSWYQQALGQGPQFIFQYYEEEERQRGNFPDRFSGHQFPNYSSELNVNALLLGDSALYLCASSLVLATPLSDEQFFGPGTRLTVL.

A few counts support this clonotype. V usage is TRBV12-3 or TRBV12-4 and J usage is TRBJ1-6, with 7 bases aligning to TRBD1. V was clipped by 5 bases and J by 7 bases; unmatched bases: 5. The CDR3 extends over 14 amino acids. Here the CDR3 DNA reads TGTGCCAGCAGTGGGACAGATCGGAATTCACCCCTCCACTTT. It specifies CASSGTDRNSPLHF.

This clonotype was observed at least ten times. This chain links TRBV28 with TRBJ2-7; D is tentatively TRBD1 or TRBD2 (6 bases each). CDR1 is MDHEN and CDR2 is SYDVKM in the germline V gene. Trimming shortened V by 3 bases and J by 0 bases, and 12 bases separated the two germline ends. The CDR3 sequence is 15 residues long. CDR3 in DNA: TGTGCCAGCAGTTTCAGGGGACTTACCTCCTACGAGCAGTACTTC. Its translation: CASSFRGLTSYEQYF.